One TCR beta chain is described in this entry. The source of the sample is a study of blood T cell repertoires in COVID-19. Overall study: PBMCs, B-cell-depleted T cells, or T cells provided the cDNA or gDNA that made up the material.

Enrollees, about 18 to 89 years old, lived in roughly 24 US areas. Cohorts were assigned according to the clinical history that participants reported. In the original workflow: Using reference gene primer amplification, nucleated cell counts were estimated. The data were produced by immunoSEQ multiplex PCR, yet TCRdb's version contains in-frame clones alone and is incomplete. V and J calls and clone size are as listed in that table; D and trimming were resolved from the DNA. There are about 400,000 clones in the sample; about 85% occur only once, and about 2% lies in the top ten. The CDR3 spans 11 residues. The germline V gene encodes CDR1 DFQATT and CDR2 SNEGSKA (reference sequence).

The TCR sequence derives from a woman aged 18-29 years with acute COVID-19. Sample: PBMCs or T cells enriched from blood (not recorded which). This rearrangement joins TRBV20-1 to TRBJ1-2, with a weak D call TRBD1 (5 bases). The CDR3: CRQGDDYGYTF. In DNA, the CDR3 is TGCAGGCAAGGGGATGACTATGGCTACACCTTC.